This T cell receptor beta chain was sequenced in a study of control samples from healthy donors and cancer patients. Data came from immunoSEQ multiplex PCR; TCRdb stores just in-frame clones and leaves some out. The sample yields under 450,000 clones, over 75% seen once. CDR1 is SGHNT and CDR2 is YYREEE in the germline V gene (reference sequence). V shed 4 bases and J 3 bases; nucleotides not matched to a gene: 3. The CDR3 loop spans 14 amino acids. The genes are TRBV5-4 and TRBJ2-5, with 10 bases that match TRBD1. Sequenced material: PBMCs. The source of this sequence is a middle-aged man with head and neck cancer. CDR3 protein: CASSQDRGEETQYF. The CDR3 DNA is TGTGCCAGCAGCCAGGACAGGGGGGAAGAGACCCAGTACTTC.